These 28 T cell receptor beta chains were all obtained from the same sample, sequenced in a study of shared clonotypes between healthy human individuals. The table came from immunoSEQ multiplex PCR; TCRdb's copy has only in-frame clones and leaves some out. The table has 150,000 to 200,000 clones, approximately 62% seen once; the top ten hold under 11%. The sample comprised memory CD4+ T cells sorted from blood. Described subset: CD45RA-negative fraction. The origin of the receptors is a man aged 25-40 years in good health.

The rearrangement joins TRBV5-1 to TRBJ2-7; 10 bases are shared with TRBD1. Germline assignment: CDR1 SGHRS and CDR2 YFSETQ. The CDR3 covers 16 residues. V shed 0 bases and J 0 bases; nucleotides not matched to a gene: 3. CDR3 residues: CASSLGGDRGSYEQYF. The DNA of the CDR3 is TGCGCCAGCAGCTTGGGCGGGGACAGGGGCTCCTACGAGCAGTACTTC.

A few counts support this clone. The chain employs TRBV6-6 and TRBJ2-7; tentative D call: TRBD2 (5 bases). The CDR3 sequence is 12 residues long. Germline assignment: CDR1 MNHNY and CDR2 SVGAGI (reference sequence). The germline V and J ends were trimmed by 8 bases and 1 base, with 9 bases remaining between them. The CDR3 bases are TGTGCCAGCGGTCGGGATTCCTACGAGCAGTACTTC. Translation: CASGRDSYEQYF.

The chain joins TRBV6-5 to TRBJ1-2, with 7 nucleotides matching TRBD1. Germline CDR1 and CDR2: MNHEY and SVGAGI. This CDR3 region has 15 residues. J lost 7 bases, V lost 5 bases, and 13 bases had no gene match. The CDR3: CASSARTGLISGYTF. DNA for the CDR3: TGTGCCAGCAGTGCCCGGACAGGCCTTATTTCTGGCTACACCTTC.

The chain recombines TRBV6-1 with TRBJ1-5; a possible D gene is TRBD1 (6 bases). In germline, CDR1 is MNHNS, CDR2 SASEGT. V was pared by 3 bases and J by 12 bases, with 15 bases between. The CDR3 consists of 13 residues. As DNA, the CDR3 is TGTGCCAGCAGTGACCCCTGGGGGGGGCACCAGCATTTT. It translates to CASSDPWGGHQHF.

The gene calls are TRBV10-3 and TRBJ2-3, with D perhaps TRBD1 (5 bases). CDR1 is ENHRY, CDR2 SYGVKD, per germline. The length of the CDR3 is 13 residues. With 0 bases removed from V and 12 bases from J, the gap between germline ends came to 13 bases. The CDR3: CAISESGKGVQYF. CDR3 nucleotide sequence: TGTGCCATCAGTGAGTCGGGAAAAGGGGTACAGTATTTT.

V usage is TRBV5-1 and J usage is TRBJ2-5, with D hard to call. Germline V gives CDR1 SGHRS, CDR2 YFSETQ. This CDR3 region has 16 residues. The germline V and J ends were trimmed by 4 bases and 5 bases, with 21 bases remaining between them. The CDR3 nucleotides read TGCGCCAGCAGCCTTTTGCCAACCACCGTCCGGGAGACCCAGTACTTC. Translated, it gives CASSLLPTTVRETQYF.

The V gene is TRBV28, the J gene TRBJ2-7; TRBD2 matches at 12 bases. The CDR3 runs 14 residues. The germline CDR1 and CDR2 sequences are MDHEN and SYDVKM. The V segment lost 10 bases and the J segment 5 bases; nucleotides outside the gene matches: 9. CDR3 sequence reads: CATRPSGRAHEQYF. CDR3 bases: TGTGCCACCCGCCCTAGCGGGAGGGCCCACGAGCAGTACTTC.

This chain links TRBV7-6 with TRBJ2-6; no reliable D call. CDR3 size: 16 residues. V was clipped by 0 bases and J by 1 base, with 7 bases between them. Per the germline V gene, CDR1 is SGHVS and CDR2 is FNYEAQ. CDR3 region: CASSLAPVSGANVLTF. The CDR3 DNA reads as TGTGCCAGCAGCTTAGCGCCGGTTTCTGGGGCCAACGTCCTGACTTTC. The full variable domain, rest sourced from reference TRBV7-6 and TRBJ2-6, is GAGVSQSPRYKVTKRGQDVALRCDPISGHVSLYWYRQALGQGPEFLTYFNYEAQQDKSGLPNDRFSAERPEGSISTLTIQRTEQRDSAMYRCASSLAPVSGANVLTFGAGSRLTVL.

The chain couples TRBV25-1 to TRBJ2-3; D is undetermined. CDR1 is MGHDK and CDR2 is SYGVNS in the germline V gene. V dropped 0 bases and J dropped 3 bases, with 1 base sitting between them. This CDR3 region has 12 residues. CDR3 DNA sequence: TGTGCCAGCAGTGAATATACAGATACGCAGTATTTT. It translates to CASSEYTDTQYF.

There are a few counts of this clone. V gene TRBV2 combines with J gene TRBJ2-3; the D is unclear. The ends were cut back, 6 bases at V and 4 bases at J, with 11 bases in the middle. This CDR3 is built from 13 residues. Germline V gene sequence: CDR1 SNHLY, CDR2 FYNNEI. Written as DNA, the CDR3 is TGTGCCAGCAGGGGGAATAAAGCAGATACGCAGTATTTT. Its protein is CASRGNKADTQYF.

This rearrangement joins TRBV6-4 to TRBJ2-5, with TRBD2 matching 11 bases. CDR3 size: 16 residues. The V segment lost 6 bases and the J segment 2 bases; nucleotides outside the gene matches: 8. From germline, CDR1 is MRHNA and CDR2 SNTAGT. CDR3 DNA sequence: TGTGCCAGCAGCTCCGGACTAGCGGGTACTCAAGAGACCCAGTACTTC. Residues: CASSSGLAGTQETQYF.

The chain combines TRBV5-1 with TRBJ2-7; 8 nucleotides line up with TRBD1. The CDR3 is 16 residues long. With V trimmed by 4 bases and J by 6 bases, 15 bases remained unmatched. Germline lookup yields CDR1 SGHRS and CDR2 YFSETQ. The CDR3: CASSRNPTGVVSEQYF. CDR3 DNA: TGCGCCAGCAGCCGGAACCCGACAGGGGTGGTTTCCGAGCAGTACTTC.

The chain is built from TRBV5-4 and TRBJ2-4; 9 positions agree with TRBD2. V lost 2 bases to trimming and J lost 4 bases; unmatched junction nucleotides: 4. The CDR3 length is 15 residues. Germline CDR1 SGHNT, CDR2 YYREEE (reference sequence). CDR3 bases: TGTGCCAGCAGCTTTGCGGGAGGGGCTAAAAACATTCAGTACTTC. Amino acid sequence: CASSFAGGAKNIQYF.

This clone has only a few counts. The J gene is TRBJ1-5, the V gene TRBV7-4; no firm D call. The CDR3 is 17 residues long. The germline V gene encodes CDR1 SGHVT and CDR2 SQSDAQ. V lost 4 bases and J lost 0, with 16 bases in between. Here the CDR3 DNA reads TGTGCCAGCAGCTCTAGGACGTTGGAGTATAGCAATCAGCCCCAGCATTTT. This gives the protein CASSSRTLEYSNQPQHF.

The table lists this clone with a few counts. V and J are TRBV10-2 and TRBJ2-3, with D possibly TRBD2 on 6 matching bases. The CDR3 covers 12 residues. The germline CDR1 and CDR2 sequences are WSHSY and SAAADI. The V end lost 4 bases, the J end lost 14 bases, and 16 bases lay between the germline ends. The CDR3 region is CASSATGEVLYF. Here the CDR3 DNA reads TGCGCCAGCAGTGCGACGGGAGAAGTTTTGTATTTT.

This chain joins TRBV9 and TRBJ2-5; D is tentatively TRBD1 or TRBD2 (6 bases each). CDR1 and CDR2 from the germline V gene are SGDLS and YYNGEE. V was pared by 0 bases and J by 5 bases, with 11 bases between. CDR3 length equals 14 residues. The CDR3 spells CASSVVGGGETQYF. For the CDR3, the DNA is TGTGCCAGCAGCGTAGTAGGAGGGGGGGAGACCCAGTACTTC.

In DNA, the CDR3 is TGTGCCAGTAGTACCTCACAGGACGCTGGAAACACCATATATTTT. Its translation is CASSTSQDAGNTIYF. This sequence joins TRBV19 and TRBJ1-3, with a weak D call TRBD1 (5 bases). In germline, CDR1 is LNHDA, CDR2 SQIVND (reference sequence). The V end lost 4 bases, the J end lost 2 bases, and 12 bases lay between the germline ends. The CDR3 has 15 amino acids.

This chain connects TRBV14 to TRBJ2-5; 7 bases agree with TRBD2. The germline gives CDR1 SGHDN, CDR2 FVKESK. The V and J ends lost 3 bases and 5 bases, in that order; junction bases with no gene match: 6. This CDR3 is 14 amino acids long. DNA of the CDR3: TGTGCCAGCAGCCAGGGCGCGGGAGCGGAGACCCAGTACTTC. Residues: CASSQGAGAETQYF.

The chain couples TRBV7-2 to TRBJ2-1; D uncertain. This CDR3 contains 15 residues. V was pared by 3 bases and J by 0 bases, with 9 bases between. Germline CDR1 reads SGHTA; CDR2 reads FQGNSA. CDR3 coding DNA: TGTGCCAGCAGCTTGCAACCCTACTCCTACAATGAGCAGTTCTTC. Translation: CASSLQPYSYNEQFF.

V gene TRBV27 combines with J gene TRBJ1-1; 12 bases line up with TRBD1. Germline V gene data show CDR1 as MNHEY and CDR2 as SMNVEV (reference sequence). V lost 7 bases to trimming and J lost 7 bases; unmatched junction nucleotides: 19. The CDR3 sequence is 18 residues long. CDR3 nucleotide sequence: TGTGCCAGCAAAACATCGTTAGGGACAGGGGGCCCTAGGGGTGAAGCTTTCTTT. Its translation: CASKTSLGTGGPRGEAFF.

The rearrangement joins TRBV7-9 to TRBJ2-5, with 10 bases fitting TRBD1. J gave up 5 bases and V 4 bases, and 7 bases lay outside the gene matches. Germline loops: CDR1 SEHNR, CDR2 FQNEAQ (reference sequence). CDR3 size: 15 residues. The CDR3, as DNA: TGTGCCAGCAGCTCCTATGGGGACAGGGGTGAGACCCAGTACTTC. Its translation is CASSSYGDRGETQYF.

V is TRBV7-7 and J is TRBJ2-3; 7 bases line up with TRBD1. CDR1 is SSHAT and CDR2 is FNYEAQ in the germline V gene (reference sequence). Trimming at V came to 5 bases and at J to 1 base, leaving 3 bases not matched to a gene. There are 14 residues in the CDR3. The CDR3 DNA is TGTGCCAGCAGCGAAGGACAGGGCACAGATACGCAGTATTTT. This codes for CASSEGQGTDTQYF.

This chain joins TRBV7-2 and TRBJ2-1; 10 nucleotides align to TRBD2. Germline assignment: CDR1 SGHTA and CDR2 FQGNSA. This CDR3 has 15 amino acids. V lost 6 bases to trimming and J lost 5 bases; unmatched junction nucleotides: 7. CDR3 protein: CASRRGTSANNEQFF. CDR3 DNA sequence: TGTGCCAGCAGACGTGGGACTAGCGCGAACAATGAGCAGTTCTTC.

This clone was recorded once. The DNA for the CDR3 is TGTGCCAGCAGCCCTCGGACAGGGGGAAACGAGCAGTACTTC. Translated: CASSPRTGGNEQYF. This rearrangement joins TRBV9 to TRBJ2-7; 10 bases line up with TRBD1. Germline V gives CDR1 SGDLS, CDR2 YYNGEE. J lost 5 bases, V lost 4 bases, and 6 bases had no gene match. The CDR3 spans 14 residues.

This clone was counted a few times. This chain joins TRBV28 and TRBJ2-1, with 9 nucleotides matching TRBD1. Germline trimming cut 4 bases from V and 5 bases from J; bases unmatched to any gene: 9. Germline V gives CDR1 MDHEN, CDR2 SYDVKM. This CDR3 spans 16 amino acids. The CDR3 is CASSSGRDRANNEQFF. Here the CDR3 DNA reads TGTGCCAGCAGTTCTGGCCGGGACAGGGCGAACAATGAGCAGTTCTTC. Supplemented by reference TRBV28 and TRBJ2-1, the full variable domain reads DVKVTQSSRYLVKRTGEKVFLECVQDMDHENMFWYRQDPGLGLRLIYFSYDVKMKEKGDIPEGYSVSREKKERFSLILESASTNQTSMYLCASSSGRDRANNEQFFGPGTRLTVL.

The CDR3 DNA reads as TGTGCCAGCAGCCATAAGGCCAATACGCAGTATTTT. Translation: CASSHKANTQYF. The chain carries TRBV14 and TRBJ2-3; D is unclear. CDR1 is SGHDN, CDR2 FVKESK, per germline. This CDR3 region has 12 residues. Trimming left V 3 bases short and J 7 bases short, with 8 bases between.

This clone was found a few times. This rearrangement joins TRBV5-1 to TRBJ1-1; the D is unclear. CDR3 length: 15 residues. Trimming pared 4 bases from V and 2 bases from J, leaving 15 bases between. Germline V CDR1 and CDR2: SGHRS, YFSETQ. CDR3 DNA: TGCGCCAGCAGCGCGGGAGGGTCCCACAACACTGAAGCTTTCTTT. This gives the protein CASSAGGSHNTEAFF.

This clone has only a few counts. The rearrangement links TRBV11-2 to TRBJ2-7; 8 bases match TRBD1. Germline V gives CDR1 SGHAT, CDR2 FQNNGV. V lost 3 bases and J lost 6; bases outside the gene matches: 4. The CDR3 sequence is 13 residues long. CDR3 loop: CASSFPGQGEQYF. In nucleotides, the CDR3 is TGTGCCAGCAGCTTCCCCGGACAGGGCGAGCAGTACTTC.